This T cell receptor (beta chain) was retrieved from a study of naive and memory T cell subsets. An oligonucleotide containing a UMI was ligated to the 3' end of TCR cDNA. RNA was extracted from 2 to 2.5 ml of whole blood of healthy adults. CDR3 length: 13 amino acids. J gave up 2 bases and V 8 bases, and 3 bases lay outside the gene matches. In germline, CDR1 is MDHEN, CDR2 SYDVKM. The SP2 primer and nested alpha and beta constant region primers amplified ligated cDNA in four rounds. Alpha and beta constant region primers primed reverse transcription for blood and skin samples. TCRdb reanalysed the 5' RACE reads using MiXCR and keeps one entry per CDR3 protein. The sample lists roughly 30,000 distinct CDR3 sequences; about a sixth were seen once.

The chain uses TRBV28 and TRBJ2-7, with 10 bases identical to TRBD2. The TCR sequence derives from a female donor in good health. DNA of the CDR3: TGTGCCAGCGAGCGGGGGGGCGCCTACGAGCAGTACTTC. This codes for CASERGGAYEQYF.